The next 31 T cell receptor beta chains were all read from a single sample in a study of early stage breast cancer tumors. Here immunoSEQ multiplex PCR was the method, and the copy in TCRdb shows in-frame clones only, minus some. The sample has 9,700 or so clones; 78% are singletons. The specimen sequenced was normal breast tissue next to the tumor. The receptor set was obtained from a person aged 40 to 49 with breast cancer.

This clone was observed a handful of times. For the CDR3, the DNA is TGTGCCATCAGTGGTGAACGGGGCCCCTACGAGCAGTACTTC. Encoded protein: CAISGERGPYEQYF. The chain joins TRBV10-3 to TRBJ2-7; D may correspond to TRBD1 or TRBD2 (5 bases each). The CDR3 is 14 amino acids. Germline CDR1 reads ENHRY; CDR2 reads SYGVKD. Trimming removed 4 bases from V and 2 bases from J, with 12 bases in between.

The V call is TRBV29-1, the J call TRBJ1-2; 7 bases are a match to TRBD1. J gave up 0 bases and V 6 bases, and 10 bases lay outside the gene matches. There are 15 residues in the CDR3. Germline CDR1 is SQVTM and CDR2 is ANQGSEA. CDR3: CSVANPTGTNYGYTF. In DNA form, the CDR3 reads TGCAGCGTCGCAAACCCGACAGGGACTAACTATGGCTACACCTTC.

This sequence joins TRBV18 and TRBJ2-7; TRBD1 matches 9 bases. The CDR3 totals 16 residues. Germline assignment: CDR1 KGHSH and CDR2 LQKENI. With V trimmed by 5 bases and J by 7 bases, 15 bases remained unmatched. CDR3 nucleotides: TGTGCCAGCTCAGTTTCCTCGGGACAGGGCAGAGGGGAGCAGTACTTC. It specifies CASSVSSGQGRGEQYF.

The chain employs TRBV20-1 and TRBJ2-7, with D possibly matching TRBD1 (6 bases). The CDR3 is made up of 11 amino acids. Germline V gene lookup returns CDR1 DFQATT and CDR2 SNEGSKA (reference sequence). V lost 6 bases and J 5 bases, leaving 11 bases between the germline ends. The CDR3 coding sequence is TGCAGTGCCACTACAGGGAACGAGCAGTACTTC. This gives the protein CSATTGNEQYF.

This chain connects TRBV7-9 to TRBJ2-5; 7 bases match TRBD2. With V trimmed by 7 bases and J by 4 bases, 9 bases remained unmatched. The CDR3 runs to 14 residues. Germline CDR1 and CDR2: SEHNR and FQNEAQ (reference sequence). CDR3 in DNA: TGTGCCAGCAAAGGTCTAGCGGTCAGAGAGACCCAGTACTTC. Translating gives CASKGLAVRETQYF.

The chain recombines TRBV7-3 with TRBJ2-5, with a weak D call TRBD2 (6 bases). Trimming left V 8 bases short and J 3 bases short, with 13 bases between. The length of the CDR3 is 13 residues. Germline CDR1 is SGHTA and CDR2 is FQGTGA. The chain's CDR3 is CASANSGKETQYF. The DNA of the CDR3 is TGTGCCAGCGCTAATAGCGGAAAAGAGACCCAGTACTTC.

V usage is TRBV5-1 and J usage is TRBJ2-3; a weak D match, TRBD2 (6 bases). Germline V gene lookup returns CDR1 SGHRS and CDR2 YFSETQ. The CDR3 contains 17 residues. Between the trimmed V and J ends, which lost 0 bases and 3 bases, there was a span of 17 bases. The CDR3, as DNA: TGCGCCAGCAGCTTGGCGACCGGGAGCCCTCGTACAGATACGCAGTATTTT. Translating it yields CASSLATGSPRTDTQYF. The full variable domain, rest sourced from reference TRBV5-1 and TRBJ2-3, is KAGVTQTPRYLIKTRGQQVTLSCSPISGHRSVSWYQQTPGQGLQFLFEYFSETQRNKGNFPGRFSGRQFSNSRSEMNVSTLELGDSALYLCASSLATGSPRTDTQYFGPGTRLTVL.

The rearrangement uses TRBV5-6 and TRBJ2-5; possibly TRBD2 for D (6 bases). Looked up from germline, CDR1 is SGHDT and CDR2 is YYEEEE. The CDR3 covers 14 residues. The ends were cut back, 0 bases at V and 5 bases at J, with 11 bases in the middle. The CDR3 DNA is TGTGCCAGCAGCTTGGGAGCAGGGAGGGAGACCCAGTACTTC. Translating it yields CASSLGAGRETQYF.

This chain connects TRBV6-5 to TRBJ2-3; D assignment may be TRBD1 or TRBD2 (5 bases each). Per germline, CDR1 MNHEY and CDR2 SVGAGI. The CDR3 loop spans 15 amino acids. The V end lost 5 bases, the J end lost 1 base, and 13 bases lay between the germline ends. The DNA for the CDR3 is TGTGCCAGCAGTCCGAGGGGTGGGGGCACAGATACGCAGTATTTT. This encodes CASSPRGGGTDTQYF.

This clone was seen just once. The rearrangement links TRBV2 to TRBJ1-2; D ambiguous. CDR3 length equals 13 residues. Germline lookup yields CDR1 SNHLY and CDR2 FYNNEI. Trimming took 3 bases from V and 0 from J, leaving 5 bases between them. CDR3 nucleotides: TGTGCCAGCAGTGATGGGCCTAACTATGGCTACACCTTC. Its protein product is CASSDGPNYGYTF.

This sequence joins TRBV5-6 and TRBJ2-3; D gene ambiguous. V lost 2 bases and J lost 4, with 8 bases in between. The CDR3 has 13 residues. Germline CDR1 and CDR2: SGHDT and YYEEEE. The CDR3 coding sequence is TGTGCCAGCAGCTTTCAAGTCTCAGATACGCAGTATTTT. Translated: CASSFQVSDTQYF.

The rearrangement links TRBV12-5 to TRBJ2-7, with D possibly matching TRBD1 (6 bases). V was clipped by 1 base and J by 0 bases, with 13 bases between them. The CDR3 is made up of 16 amino acids. Looked up from germline, CDR1 is LGHNT and CDR2 is FRNRAP. The CDR3 DNA reads as TGTGCTAGTGGTTTGGCATATCCGGACAGCTCCTACGAGCAGTACTTC. Residues: CASGLAYPDSSYEQYF.

The CDR3 reads CATKEQGGGNQPQHF. CDR3 coding DNA: TGTGCCACTAAGGAACAGGGAGGAGGCAATCAGCCCCAGCATTTT. The V and J genes are TRBV19 and TRBJ1-5; a possible D gene is TRBD1 (6 bases). Germline CDR1 reads LNHDA; CDR2 reads SQIVND (reference sequence). V gave up 10 bases and J gave up 2 bases, with 18 bases separating them. This CDR3 is 15 amino acids long.

This chain uses TRBV9 with TRBJ2-3; 10 bases match TRBD2. The germline gives CDR1 SGDLS, CDR2 YYNGEE. V lost 4 bases and J lost 5; bases outside the gene matches: 10. The CDR3 contains 16 residues. The CDR3 sequence is CASSPRSGRAGDTQYF. The DNA of the CDR3 is TGTGCCAGCAGCCCTCGGAGCGGGAGGGCCGGAGATACGCAGTATTTT.

The chain's CDR3 is CASSYSPIALTDTQYF. The CDR3 bases are TGTGCCAGCAGTTACTCGCCGATAGCGCTCACAGATACGCAGTATTTT. This chain joins TRBV6-5 and TRBJ2-3, with D possibly being TRBD2 (5 bases). Between the trimmed V and J ends, which lost 0 bases and 2 bases, there was a span of 12 bases. CDR3 size: 16 residues. The germline CDR1 and CDR2 sequences are MNHEY and SVGAGI.

This sequence joins TRBV29-1 and TRBJ2-1; D is unresolved. The CDR3 runs to 15 residues. The germline V and J ends were trimmed by 4 bases and 5 bases, with 18 bases remaining between them. The germline V gene has CDR1 SQVTM and CDR2 ANQGSEA. The DNA for the CDR3 is TGCAGCGTTGTGCCCCACGGACCCCGGGACAATGAGCAGTTCTTC. Protein sequence: CSVVPHGPRDNEQFF.

The chain links TRBV21-1 to TRBJ2-4; the table gives TRBD1 as D, unverified against the DNA. TRBV21-1 is tagged as a pseudogene. The CDR3 contains 16 residues. CDR3 nucleotide sequence: TGTGCCAGCAGCAAAGTAGGGGGTTTAGCCAAAAACATTCAGTACTTC. The encoded protein is CASSKVGGLAKNIQYF.

This rearrangement joins TRBV15 to TRBJ2-5; unclear D gene. CDR1 is LNHNV, CDR2 YYDKDF, per germline (reference sequence). The CDR3 spans 13 residues. V was pared by 6 bases and J by 7 bases, with 15 bases between. CDR3 DNA: TGTGCCACCAGGGCCGGGTTCGAAAGGACCCAGTACTTC. Its protein is CATRAGFERTQYF.

The chain links TRBV29-1 to TRBJ2-7, with 12 bases matching TRBD2. V was clipped by 6 bases and J by 3 bases; unmatched bases: 9. CDR3 length: 15 residues. The germline gives CDR1 SQVTM, CDR2 ANQGSEA. The chain's CDR3 is CSVVLTSGSFYEQYF. The CDR3 DNA is TGCAGCGTCGTACTGACTAGCGGGAGTTTCTACGAGCAGTACTTC.

The chain uses TRBV6-6 and TRBJ2-5, with TRBD2 matching 7 bases. Germline V lookup: CDR1 MNHNY, CDR2 SVGAGI (reference sequence). Trimming cost V 4 bases and J 4 bases; bases outside gene matches: 3. The CDR3 length is 13 residues. Here the CDR3 reads CASSFGTIETQYF. CDR3 in DNA: TGTGCCAGCAGTTTTGGGACTATAGAGACCCAGTACTTC.

The chain's CDR3 is CASSLNGADSEQFF. CDR3 nucleotide sequence: TGCGCCAGCAGCCTAAATGGGGCCGACTCGGAGCAGTTCTTC. The chain joins TRBV4-1 to TRBJ2-1; perhaps TRBD1 as D (5 bases). Trimming took off 4 bases at V and 10 bases at J, with 17 bases between the two ends. The CDR3 extends over 14 amino acids. Germline assignment: CDR1 MGHRA and CDR2 YSYEKL.

V gene TRBV2 combines with J gene TRBJ1-5; 9 nucleotides agree with TRBD1. V lost 9 bases to trimming and J lost 7 bases; unmatched junction nucleotides: 10. CDR1 and CDR2 (germline): SNHLY, FYNNEI. CDR3 length: 14 amino acids. CDR3 DNA: TGTGCCAGTACCGGGACAGGGAGGGCACAGCCCCAGCATTTT. The encoded protein is CASTGTGRAQPQHF.

This sequence joins TRBV10-1 and TRBJ2-2, with 10 bases fitting TRBD1. Germline trimming cut 3 bases from V and 5 bases from J; bases unmatched to any gene: 9. CDR1 is WNHNN, CDR2 SYGVQD, per germline (reference sequence). The CDR3 contains 17 residues. The CDR3 coding sequence is TGCGCCAGCAGTGAACCCGCCAGGACAGGGGGGACCGGGGAGCTGTTTTTT. Translation gives CASSEPARTGGTGELFF.

The chain's CDR3 is CASSESTGTTGELFF. The CDR3 nucleotides read TGTGCCAGCAGCGAATCGACAGGGACCACCGGGGAGCTGTTTTTT. The chain has TRBV11-2 and TRBJ2-2, with 7 positions matching TRBD1. Germline lookup yields CDR1 SGHAT and CDR2 FQNNGV. The J segment lost 4 bases and the V segment lost 5 bases, leaving 7 bases of the junction unmatched. CDR3 length: 15 residues.

The V gene is TRBV6-5, the J gene TRBJ2-5; 9 positions match TRBD1. V gave up 6 bases and J gave up 1 base; unmatched junction bases: 3. The length of the CDR3 is 14 residues. CDR1 is MNHEY, CDR2 SVGAGI, per germline. The CDR3 DNA follows: TGTGCCAGCAGGGGGACAGGGCTCCAAGAGACCCAGTACTTC. Encoded protein: CASRGTGLQETQYF.

Only one count was recorded for this clone. This chain joins TRBV18 and TRBJ1-1; the D is unclear. The germline gives CDR1 KGHSH, CDR2 LQKENI. Trimming took off 1 base at V and 1 base at J, with 13 bases between the two ends. The CDR3 extends over 16 amino acids. The CDR3 sequence is CASSPLSPQTNTEAFF. The CDR3 nucleotides read TGTGCCAGCTCACCACTGAGCCCGCAGACGAACACTGAAGCTTTCTTT.

V and J are TRBV15 and TRBJ1-1; no definite D call. The CDR3 loop spans 14 amino acids. Germline CDR1 reads LNHNV; CDR2 reads YYDKDF (reference sequence). Trimming left V 6 bases short and J 2 bases short, with 13 bases between. In DNA, the CDR3 is TGTGCCACCAGAACTCGGGTTGGCAACACTGAAGCTTTCTTT. Protein sequence: CATRTRVGNTEAFF.

The chain links TRBV5-1 to TRBJ2-3; D ambiguous. Germline-derived CDR1 and CDR2 are SGHRS and YFSETQ. The CDR3 has 14 amino acids. The V end was cut by 5 bases, the J end by 0 bases, with 10 bases between. Here the CDR3 reads CASRTESSTDTQYF. The CDR3 DNA follows: TGCGCCAGCAGAACGGAATCTAGCACAGATACGCAGTATTTT. Complete variable domain (other parts from reference TRBV5-1 and TRBJ2-3): KAGVTQTPRYLIKTRGQQVTLSCSPISGHRSVSWYQQTPGQGLQFLFEYFSETQRNKGNFPGRFSGRQFSNSRSEMNVSTLELGDSALYLCASRTESSTDTQYFGPGTRLTVL.

The genes are TRBV11-2 and TRBJ2-3; D not resolved. Germline values: CDR1 SGHAT, CDR2 FQNNGV. The CDR3 runs to 16 residues. V shed 5 bases and J shed 0 bases, with 15 bases lying between them. The CDR3 loop is CASSRHSGSSTDTQYF. The CDR3, as DNA: TGTGCCAGCAGCCGCCATTCCGGTAGCAGCACAGATACGCAGTATTTT.

V usage is TRBV7-2 and J usage is TRBJ2-3; D call uncertain. Germline V lookup: CDR1 SGHTA, CDR2 FQGNSA. V was clipped by 1 base and J by 2 bases, with 7 bases between them. The CDR3 runs 14 residues. In nucleotides, the CDR3 is TGTGCCAGCAGCTTAGATACGGCCACAGATACGCAGTATTTT. Translating gives CASSLDTATDTQYF. Full variable domain (rest looked up from reference TRBV7-2 and TRBJ2-3): GAGVSQSPSNKVTEKGKDVELRCDPISGHTALYWYRQSLGQGLEFLIYFQGNSAPDKSGLPSDRFSAERTGGSVSTLTIQRTQQEDSAVYLCASSLDTATDTQYFGPGTRLTVL.

This chain connects TRBV18 to TRBJ1-6; possibly TRBD1 for D (6 bases). CDR3 length: 15 amino acids. V lost 6 bases, J lost 8 bases, and 17 bases lay in between. Germline values: CDR1 KGHSH, CDR2 LQKENI. CDR3 sequence: CASSPADRGYSPLHF. The CDR3, as DNA: TGTGCCAGCTCCCCGGCGGACAGAGGATATTCACCCCTCCACTTT.